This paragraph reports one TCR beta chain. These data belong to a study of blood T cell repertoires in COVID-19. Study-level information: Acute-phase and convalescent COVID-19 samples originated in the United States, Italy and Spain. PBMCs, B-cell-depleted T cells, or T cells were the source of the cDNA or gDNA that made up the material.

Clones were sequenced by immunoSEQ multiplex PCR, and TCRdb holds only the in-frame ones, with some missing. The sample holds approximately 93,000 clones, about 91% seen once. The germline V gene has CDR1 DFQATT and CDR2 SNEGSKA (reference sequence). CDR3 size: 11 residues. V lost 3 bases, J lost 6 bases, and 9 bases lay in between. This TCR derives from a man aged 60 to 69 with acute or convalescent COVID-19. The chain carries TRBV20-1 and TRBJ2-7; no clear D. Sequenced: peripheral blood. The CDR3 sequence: CSARGPSEQYF. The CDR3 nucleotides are TGCAGTGCTAGGGGCCCCAGCGAGCAGTACTTC.